The T cell receptor beta chain under discussion was sequenced for a study of vaccination and CD4 T cells after COVID-19. This clonotype was found a few times. No antigen is known for it. MiXCR was run by TCRdb on the PCR reads, yielding one entry per CDR3 protein. The table has 15,000 to 25,000 distinct CDR3 sequences, roughly 60% seen once. Study-level findings and limits: Within the convalescent patients, a median approximately 87% of the SARS-CoV-2-reactive clones were ones that appeared only post-vaccination.

This CDR3 has 14 residues. V lost 6 bases and J lost 2; bases outside the gene matches: 5. Germline assignment: CDR1 MNHNS and CDR2 SASEGT. This TCR came from a human donor who had recovered from COVID-19. The chain employs TRBV6-1 and TRBJ2-3; 7 bases fit TRBD2. The sequencing here drew on CD4+ T cells from blood, taken after SARS-CoV-2 vaccination. The CDR3 loop is CASSRAGNTDTQYF. The CDR3 coding sequence is TGTGCCAGCAGCAGAGCGGGGAACACAGATACGCAGTATTTT.